A selection of T cell receptor beta chains follows, all from one sample in a study of CD8+ T cells in alopecia areata. Generated by immunoSEQ multiplex PCR, the TCRdb table keeps only in-frame clones and is missing some. The sample lists about 150,000 clones, 54% occurring once. The starting material was CD8+ T cells sorted from blood, obtained at week 4, from a patient treated with tofacitinib. The receptors originated from a human donor with alopecia areata. Both conserved end residues are part of each CDR3. The order of the fields is CDR3 protein, V gene, J gene.

CDR3: CASSMTDVNNQPQHF
V: TRBV19
J: TRBJ1-5

CDR3: CASRQGARGETQYF
V: TRBV28
J: TRBJ2-5

CDR3: CSVAQGKGEQYF
V: TRBV29-1
J: TRBJ2-7

CDR3: CAWAPTVYGYTF
V: TRBV30
J: TRBJ1-2

CDR3: CASSLEDYGYTF
V: TRBV5-1
J: TRBJ1-2

CDR3: CASSSGHDFYEQYF
V: TRBV5-6
J: TRBJ2-7

CDR3: CASSQELASSYEQYF
V: TRBV4-2
J: TRBJ2-7

CDR3: CASSDGHGSYEQYF
V: TRBV7-9
J: TRBJ2-7

CDR3: CASSRGNTEAFF
V: TRBV6-5
J: TRBJ1-1

CDR3: CASSQDVGLAGTGELFF
V: TRBV14
J: TRBJ2-2

CDR3: CASSDPRDQETQYF
V: TRBV2
J: TRBJ2-5

CDR3: CASSPKQPDKLFF
V: TRBV6-5
J: TRBJ1-4

CDR3: CASSYRWDYGYTF
V: TRBV6-5
J: TRBJ1-2

CDR3: CASSASGTSTDTQYF
V: TRBV9
J: TRBJ2-3

CDR3: CASSEQGQQETQYF
V: TRBV5-1
J: TRBJ2-5

CDR3: CASTSIGGIETQYF
V: TRBV27
J: TRBJ2-5

CDR3: CASSLVGTYLLGF
V: TRBV7-2
J: TRBJ1-2